This T cell receptor beta chain was identified during a study of blood T cell repertoires in COVID-19. Whole-study context: COVID-19 samples collected from the United States, Italy and Spain covered acute and convalescent phases. Sources were T cells, B-cell-depleted T cells, or PBMCs; the material itself was cDNA or gDNA.

The length of the CDR3 is 17 residues. The germline gives CDR1 LGHDT, CDR2 YNNKEL (reference sequence). Trimming stripped 0 bases from V and 5 bases from J, with 17 bases between. Original methodology: Researchers report that nucleated cell counts were estimated from reference gene primer amplification. Clones were sequenced by immunoSEQ multiplex PCR, and TCRdb holds only the in-frame ones, with some missing. The V and J calls and clone size come from that table; D and trimming were worked out from the DNA. This table has approximately 230,000 clones, 70% to 90% appearing once. The rearrangement joins TRBV3-1 (or the pseudogene TRBV3-2) to TRBJ2-1; TRBD2 is a possible D gene (6 bases). The receptor's source is an elderly man with acute or convalescent COVID-19. The sample comprised peripheral blood. Written as DNA, the CDR3 is TGTGCCAGCAGCCAAGATATAGCGGTAGCCGGAAACAATGAGCAGTTCTTC. Translation: CASSQDIAVAGNNEQFF.